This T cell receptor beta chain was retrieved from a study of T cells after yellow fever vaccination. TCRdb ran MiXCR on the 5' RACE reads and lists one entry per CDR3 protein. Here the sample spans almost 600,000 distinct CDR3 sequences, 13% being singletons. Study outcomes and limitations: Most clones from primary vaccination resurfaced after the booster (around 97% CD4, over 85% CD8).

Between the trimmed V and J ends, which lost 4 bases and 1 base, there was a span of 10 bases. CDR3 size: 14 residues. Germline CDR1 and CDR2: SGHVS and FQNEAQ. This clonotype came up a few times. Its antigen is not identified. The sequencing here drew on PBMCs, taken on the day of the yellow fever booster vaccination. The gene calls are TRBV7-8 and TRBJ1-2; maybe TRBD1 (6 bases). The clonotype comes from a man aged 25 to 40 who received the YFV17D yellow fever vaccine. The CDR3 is CASSYEDSNYGYTF. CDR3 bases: TGTGCCAGCAGCTACGAGGACAGTAACTATGGCTACACCTTC.